These T cell receptor beta chains were read from a single sample in a study of cytomegalovirus exposure and HLA in healthy donors. Measured with immunoSEQ multiplex PCR; TCRdb has only the in-frame clones, and not every one. The repertoire has a few hundred thousand clones, 90% of them found once; the top ten carry under 0.45%. Sequenced material: PBMCs. All receptors come from a woman between 18 and 29 years old in good health and CMV-seronegative. Both conserved end residues are part of each CDR3. A D gene is named only where the DNA matches it firmly. For some rows the clone size is stated as once, few or many, or as a class when expanded; others skip it.

j_call d_call v_call clone_size cdr3_nt cdr3_aa
TRBJ2-3 TRBD2 TRBV7-9 . TGTGCCAGCAGCACGGGACTAGCGGGGGCCAGTACTAGCACAGATACGCAGTATTTT CASSTGLAGASTSTDTQYF
TRBJ1-1 . TRBV5-1 few TGCGCCAGCAGCTCCCCGGGGGAGGGAGCTTTCTTT CASSSPGEGAFF
TRBJ2-3 TRBD1 TRBV19 . TGTGCCAGTAGTCCAAGGACAGGGACAGATACGCAGTATTTT CASSPRTGTDTQYF
TRBJ2-2 . TRBV6-1 once TGTGCCAGCAGTGAAGCTCCGGTGACAGTGAACACCGGGGAGCTGTTTTTT CASSEAPVTVNTGELFF
TRBJ2-5 TRBD2 TRBV27 once TGTGCCAGCAGTCCTGTGTGGACTAGAAAGACCCAGTACTTC CASSPVWTRKTQYF
TRBJ2-1 TRBD2 TRBV7-8 . TGTGCCAGCAGCTTACCTTCAGCGGGGGGGGACAATGAGCAGTTCTTC CASSLPSAGGDNEQFF
TRBJ2-2 . TRBV11-3 few TGTGCCAGCAGCCCCGACACCGGGGAGCTGTTTTTT CASSPDTGELFF
TRBJ1-5 . TRBV6-1 . TGTGCCAGCACCCCCGGAGTGTTCAATCAGCCCCAGCATTTT CASTPGVFNQPQHF
TRBJ1-1 TRBD1 TRBV5-1 . TGCGCCAGCAGCTTGAGACAGGGGAACACTGAAGCTTTCTTT CASSLRQGNTEAFF
TRBJ1-3 TRBD1 TRBV7-8 . TGTGCCAGCAGCCCGGACAGGGTACTTGGAAACACCATATATTTT CASSPDRVLGNTIYF
TRBJ1-1 . TRBV6-1 . TGTGCCACCCCTGCCAGAGGAGAAAACACTGAAGCTTTCTTT CATPARGENTEAFF